This note documents a single TCR beta chain sequence. The antigen remains unidentified. This entry belongs to a study of T cell repertoires in cytomegalovirus infection. Each CDR3 protein is one row after TCRdb ran MiXCR on the reads. The table has some 500,000 distinct CDR3 sequences, around 40% seen once; the top ten hold 48%. Between the trimmed V and J ends, which lost 6 bases and 4 bases, there was a span of 18 bases. Germline CDR1 reads DFQATT; CDR2 reads SNEGSKA (reference sequence). CDR3 length: 14 amino acids. The rearrangement joins TRBV20-1 to TRBJ1-2; D may be TRBD1 (5 bases). The receptor's source is a human donor in good health (CMV status not recorded). Some clones in this sample may be carry-over from other donors' samples. The source was cultured PBMCs, collected from culture after CMV antigen stimulation. The CDR3 sequence is CSAPGRGNAYGYTF. DNA for the CDR3: TGCAGTGCCCCCGGACGGGGGAATGCCTATGGCTACACCTTC.